Reported below is one T cell receptor beta chain. The entry originates in a study of cytomegalovirus exposure and HLA in healthy donors. V shed 8 bases and J 4 bases; nucleotides not matched to a gene: 11. CDR1 and CDR2 from the germline V gene are SGHAT and FQNNGV. This CDR3 region has 15 residues. PCR amplification relied on 60 Vbeta primers (plus 13 Jbeta primers). TCRdb's copy holds only in-frame clones and misses some; the assay was immunoSEQ multiplex PCR. This sample yields about 160,000 clones, of which approximately 70% are seen a single time; around 7% belongs to the top ten. This sequence originates from a man aged 40-55 years in good health and CMV-seropositive. The rearrangement joins TRBV11-2 to TRBJ1-2; TRBD1 matches at 9 bases. The specimen sequenced was PBMCs. Here the CDR3 reads CASRSPRQGGYGYTF. In DNA form, the CDR3 reads TGTGCCAGCCGCTCTCCTAGACAGGGGGGCTATGGCTACACCTTC.